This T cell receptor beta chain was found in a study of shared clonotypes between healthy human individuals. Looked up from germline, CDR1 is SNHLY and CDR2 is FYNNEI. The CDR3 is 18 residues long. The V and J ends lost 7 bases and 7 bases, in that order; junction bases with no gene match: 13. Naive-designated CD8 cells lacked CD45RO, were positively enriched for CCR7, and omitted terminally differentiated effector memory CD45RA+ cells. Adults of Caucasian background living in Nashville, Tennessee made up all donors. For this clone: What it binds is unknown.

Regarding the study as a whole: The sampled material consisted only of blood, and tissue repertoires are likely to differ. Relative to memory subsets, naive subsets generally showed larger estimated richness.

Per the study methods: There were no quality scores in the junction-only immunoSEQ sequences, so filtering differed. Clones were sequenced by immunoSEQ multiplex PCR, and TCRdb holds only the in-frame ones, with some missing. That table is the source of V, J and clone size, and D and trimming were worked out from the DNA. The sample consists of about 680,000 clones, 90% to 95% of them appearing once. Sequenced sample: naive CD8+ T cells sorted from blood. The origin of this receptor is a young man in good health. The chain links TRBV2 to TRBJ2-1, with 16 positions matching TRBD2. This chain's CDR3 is CASIGTSGRAREYNEQFF. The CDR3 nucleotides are TGTGCCAGCATAGGGACTAGCGGGAGGGCCAGGGAATATAATGAGCAGTTCTTC.